The next 26 T cell receptor beta chains were all read from a single sample in a study of blood T cell repertoires in COVID-19. Data came from immunoSEQ multiplex PCR; TCRdb stores just in-frame clones and leaves some out. The data hold roughly 250,000 clones, with 75% to 90% observed a single time. The source material was PBMCs or T cells enriched from blood (not recorded which). Receptor source: a woman aged 25-40 years with acute COVID-19.

This clone was detected only a few times. The genes are TRBV5-1 and TRBJ2-2; a possible D gene is TRBD1 (5 bases). The V end was cut by 1 base, the J end by 1 base, with 17 bases between. The CDR3 is 18 amino acids. Germline values: CDR1 SGHRS, CDR2 YFSETQ. This CDR3 reads CASSLLQALNLNTGELFF. The CDR3 DNA sequence: TGCGCCAGCAGCTTGTTACAGGCTCTAAACTTGAACACCGGGGAGCTGTTTTTT.

The chain combines TRBV7-9 with TRBJ2-5, with D unclear. Germline values: CDR1 SEHNR, CDR2 FQNEAQ (reference sequence). CDR3 length equals 12 residues. Trimming took 5 bases from V and 4 from J, leaving 8 bases between them. CDR3 sequence reads: CASSLSGETQYF. CDR3 DNA: TGTGCCAGCAGCCTAAGTGGAGAGACCCAGTACTTC. Full variable domain (missing parts from reference TRBV7-9 and TRBJ2-5): DTGVSQNPRHKITKRGQNVTFRCDPISEHNRLYWYRQTLGQGPEFLTYFQNEAQLEKSRLLSDRFSAERPKGSFSTLEIQRTEQGDSAMYLCASSLSGETQYFGPGTRLLVL.

The chain couples TRBV7-9 to TRBJ2-3; 10 nucleotides line up with TRBD2. Germline CDR1 and CDR2: SEHNR and FQNEAQ (reference sequence). The CDR3 spans 14 residues. The V segment lost 3 bases and the J segment 5 bases; nucleotides outside the gene matches: 2. The CDR3 region is CASSLASGRDTQYF. Written as DNA, the CDR3 is TGTGCCAGCAGCTTGGCTAGCGGGAGAGATACGCAGTATTTT. The whole variable domain, remainder taken from reference TRBV7-9 and TRBJ2-3, is DTGVSQNPRHKITKRGQNVTFRCDPISEHNRLYWYRQTLGQGPEFLTYFQNEAQLEKSRLLSDRFSAERPKGSFSTLEIQRTEQGDSAMYLCASSLASGRDTQYFGPGTRLTVL.

The gene calls are TRBV14 and TRBJ2-5; D unclear. Trimming left V 4 bases short and J 5 bases short, with 8 bases between. CDR1 and CDR2 (germline): SGHDN, FVKESK. The CDR3 extends over 12 amino acids. The CDR3 DNA reads as TGTGCCAGCAGCCTGCGGTGGGAGACCCAGTACTTC. Protein product: CASSLRWETQYF.

This clone was counted once. The V and J genes are TRBV24-1 and TRBJ2-1; D possibly corresponds to TRBD1 (5 bases). Trimming removed 2 bases at V and 8 bases at J, with 15 bases between. CDR3 length: 15 amino acids. From germline, CDR1 is KGHDR and CDR2 SFDVKD. As DNA, the CDR3 is TGTGCCACCAGTGATTCGGGCGCAGGGATCGATGAGCAGTTCTTC. This gives the protein CATSDSGAGIDEQFF.

The chain employs TRBV4-3 and TRBJ2-5; D perhaps matches TRBD1 (5 bases). The V end was cut by 0 bases, the J end by 1 base, with 12 bases between. The germline V gene encodes CDR1 LGHNA and CDR2 YSLEER. This CDR3 has 16 residues. The CDR3 DNA is TGCGCCAGCAGCCAAGACTATTCCAGGGCCCAAGAGACCCAGTACTTC. Its protein product is CASSQDYSRAQETQYF.

J is TRBJ1-5 and V is TRBV7-9; TRBD1 matches 10 bases. The germline V gene encodes CDR1 SEHNR and CDR2 FQNEAQ (reference sequence). Trimming removed 1 base from V and 5 bases from J; junction bases left unmatched: 5. CDR3 length: 16 amino acids. The chain's CDR3 is CASSLGDRGGDQPQHF. The CDR3 DNA is TGTGCCAGCAGCTTAGGGGACAGGGGTGGGGATCAGCCCCAGCATTTT.

This sequence joins TRBV5-4 and TRBJ1-6; maybe TRBD1 (6 bases). Germline CDR1 is SGHNT and CDR2 is YYREEE (reference sequence). This CDR3 is built from 15 residues. Trimming took 4 bases from V and 9 from J, leaving 17 bases between them. CDR3 sequence (DNA): TGTGCCAGCAGCCTGATGACAGGCGTCCCTTCACCCCTCCACTTT. Translated: CASSLMTGVPSPLHF. Full variable domain (missing parts from reference TRBV5-4 and TRBJ1-6): ETGVTQSPTHLIKTRGQQVTLRCSSQSGHNTVSWYQQALGQGPQFIFQYYREEENGRGNFPPRFSGLQFPNYSSELNVNALELDDSALYLCASSLMTGVPSPLHFGNGTRLTVT.

The chain carries TRBV27 and TRBJ2-7, with 8 bases that match TRBD2. Trimming cost V 3 bases and J 5 bases; bases outside gene matches: 15. Germline loops: CDR1 MNHEY, CDR2 SMNVEV (reference sequence). The CDR3 loop spans 17 amino acids. DNA of the CDR3: TGTGCCAGCAGTTTCGGGACTCGGCGGGAGGTACGCAACGAGCAGTACTTC. Translation gives CASSFGTRREVRNEQYF.

The chain recombines TRBV28 with TRBJ2-1; 9 bases map to TRBD2. J was trimmed by 5 bases and V by 6 bases; bases with no gene match: 11. The length of the CDR3 is 16 residues. The germline V gene has CDR1 MDHEN and CDR2 SYDVKM. The CDR3 DNA reads TGTGCCAGCAGCCAAACCGGGACTAGCAGAAACAATGAGCAGTTCTTC. Protein sequence: CASSQTGTSRNNEQFF. Using reference TRBV28 and TRBJ2-1 for the parts outside the CDR3, the full variable domain is DVKVTQSSRYLVKRTGEKVFLECVQDMDHENMFWYRQDPGLGLRLIYFSYDVKMKEKGDIPEGYSVSREKKERFSLILESASTNQTSMYLCASSQTGTSRNNEQFFGPGTRLTVL.

V and J are TRBV27 and TRBJ2-7; TRBD1 matches at 7 bases. Germline V gene sequence: CDR1 MNHEY, CDR2 SMNVEV (reference sequence). Trimming removed 4 bases from V and 2 bases from J; junction bases left unmatched: 8. This CDR3 has 15 amino acids. CDR3 DNA: TGTGCCAGCAGTTCAACCGGGACAGCGCCCTACGAGCAGTACTTC. It is translated as CASSSTGTAPYEQYF.

The V call is TRBV10-2, the J call TRBJ2-1; D possibly corresponds to TRBD1 (5 bases). This CDR3 spans 13 amino acids. The V gene lost 8 bases and the J gene lost 4 bases, with 12 bases spanning the gap. In germline, CDR1 is WSHSY, CDR2 SAAADI. CDR3 nucleotides: TGCGCCAGCCTCGACAGCAAATACAATGAGCAGTTCTTC. It translates to CASLDSKYNEQFF.

In nucleotides, the CDR3 is TGCAGTGCTAGTGCGGTGAGCACAGATACGCAGTATTTT. Protein product: CSASAVSTDTQYF. This rearrangement joins TRBV20-1 to TRBJ2-3, with unresolved D. Per germline, CDR1 DFQATT and CDR2 SNEGSKA (reference sequence). The V end was cut by 3 bases, the J end by 0 bases, with 7 bases between. This CDR3 region has 13 residues.

V gene TRBV28 combines with J gene TRBJ2-7; the D gene is possibly TRBD2 (6 bases). The CDR3 extends over 12 amino acids. V was cut by 9 bases and J by 1 base, with 10 bases left in between. In germline, CDR1 is MDHEN, CDR2 SYDVKM. As DNA, the CDR3 is TGTGCCAGGTCGGGACTTTCCTACGAGCAGTACTTC. Translated: CARSGLSYEQYF.

The V and J genes are TRBV19 and TRBJ2-7, with TRBD1 identical over 9 bases. The germline CDR1 and CDR2 sequences are LNHDA and SQIVND (reference sequence). V trimming: 5 bases; J trimming: 0 bases; junction bases outside the gene matches: 5. CDR3 size: 15 residues. CDR3 protein: CASSSGQGSSYEQYF. CDR3 DNA sequence: TGTGCCAGTAGTTCGGGACAGGGAAGCTCCTACGAGCAGTACTTC.

This chain links TRBV7-3 with TRBJ1-1, with TRBD1 matching 7 bases. CDR1 SGHTA and CDR2 FQGTGA come from the germline V gene. This CDR3 comprises 15 residues. V gave up 5 bases and J gave up 5 bases; unmatched junction bases: 11. The CDR3 DNA reads as TGTGCCAGCAGCCCGGGACAGACGGAGTGGACTGAAGCTTTCTTT. Translation: CASSPGQTEWTEAFF.

This sequence joins TRBV10-2 and TRBJ2-3; TRBD2 matches at 16 bases. CDR1 and CDR2 (germline): WSHSY, SAAADI. The CDR3 spans 15 residues. The ends lost 6 bases at V and 5 bases at J; junction bases unmatched: 2. CDR3 bases: TGCGCCAGCAGGGGACTAGCGGGAGGGGGAGATACGCAGTATTTT. It specifies CASRGLAGGGDTQYF.

The gene calls are TRBV5-1 and TRBJ2-5; 8 bases match TRBD2. Unmatched junction bases numbered 6, after V lost 0 bases and J lost 2 bases. CDR3 length: 16 amino acids. Germline assignment: CDR1 SGHRS and CDR2 YFSETQ. The CDR3 nucleotides are TGCGCCAGCAGCTTGGGAGGCGGGGGGTTTCAAGAGACCCAGTACTTC. It specifies CASSLGGGGFQETQYF. Combining the CDR3 with reference TRBV5-1 and TRBJ2-5 gives the whole variable domain KAGVTQTPRYLIKTRGQQVTLSCSPISGHRSVSWYQQTPGQGLQFLFEYFSETQRNKGNFPGRFSGRQFSNSRSEMNVSTLELGDSALYLCASSLGGGGFQETQYFGPGTRLLVL.

J is TRBJ2-1 and V is TRBV9; 7 bases agree with TRBD2. The CDR3 spans 16 residues. The germline CDR1 and CDR2 sequences are SGDLS and YYNGEE. Trimming took 5 bases from V and 7 from J; bases not matched to a gene: 15. The CDR3 spells CASSLLSGPHGNEQFF. CDR3 DNA: TGTGCCAGCAGTCTCCTTAGCGGGCCCCATGGTAATGAGCAGTTCTTC.

CDR3 protein: CASSRADRVGFGEFF. CDR3 bases: TGTGCCAGCAGCAGAGCGGACAGGGTAGGGTTTGGGGAGTTCTTC. The chain recombines TRBV27 with TRBJ2-1, with TRBD1 matching 8 bases. Trimming cost V 6 bases and J 14 bases; bases outside gene matches: 18. The CDR3 extends over 15 amino acids. The V gene's germline CDR1 is MNHEY and CDR2 SMNVEV (reference sequence).

The gene calls are TRBV6-5 and TRBJ1-2, with a possible D match to TRBD1 (5 bases). The V end was cut by 4 bases, the J end by 7 bases, with 22 bases between. From germline, CDR1 is MNHEY and CDR2 SVGAGI. This CDR3 comprises 16 residues. CDR3 loop: CASSSFQGGASGGYTF. As DNA, the CDR3 is TGTGCCAGCAGTTCCTTCCAGGGAGGGGCAAGTGGTGGCTACACCTTC.

The genes are TRBV6-5 and TRBJ2-2, with D uncertain. Per the germline V gene, CDR1 is MNHEY and CDR2 is SVGAGI. The ends were cut back, 2 bases at V and 9 bases at J, with 16 bases in the middle. The CDR3 contains 15 residues. The chain's CDR3 is CASSYGGGSLRELFF. The CDR3 DNA follows: TGTGCCAGCAGTTACGGCGGCGGCAGTCTGAGGGAGCTGTTTTTT.

The chain employs TRBV29-1 and TRBJ2-1, with unresolved D. The CDR3 loop spans 13 amino acids. Trimming cost V 4 bases and J 3 bases, with 10 bases left between them. Germline values: CDR1 SQVTM, CDR2 ANQGSEA. The CDR3 nucleotides are TGCAGCGTTGCCTCGACGGGCTACAATGAGCAGTTCTTC. Translated, it gives CSVASTGYNEQFF.

The chain joins TRBV28 to TRBJ2-1; a possible D gene is TRBD2 (5 bases). The CDR3 consists of 13 residues. CDR1 and CDR2 from the germline V gene are MDHEN and SYDVKM. V lost 4 bases and J 7 bases, leaving 11 bases between the germline ends. CDR3 nucleotide sequence: TGTGCCAGCAGTTACGGGGTTAGGAATGAGCAGTTCTTC. Encoded protein: CASSYGVRNEQFF.

The chain joins TRBV7-6 to TRBJ2-5, with a weak D call TRBD1 (6 bases). V was shortened by 6 bases and J by 5 bases, with 13 bases between the two germline ends. Germline V CDR1 and CDR2: SGHVS, FNYEAQ. CDR3 length: 13 residues. The CDR3: CASSDQGFETQYF. The CDR3 coding sequence is TGTGCCAGCAGTGACCAGGGGTTTGAGACCCAGTACTTC.

CDR3 coding DNA: TGTGCCAGCAGCTTAAGGCTAGCGGGGGCCAACCAAGAGACCCAGTACTTC. It codes for CASSLRLAGANQETQYF. The rearrangement links TRBV7-8 to TRBJ2-5; TRBD2 agrees at 10 bases. J gave up 0 bases and V 2 bases, and 6 bases lay outside the gene matches. Per the germline V gene, CDR1 is SGHVS and CDR2 is FQNEAQ. CDR3 length: 17 residues.